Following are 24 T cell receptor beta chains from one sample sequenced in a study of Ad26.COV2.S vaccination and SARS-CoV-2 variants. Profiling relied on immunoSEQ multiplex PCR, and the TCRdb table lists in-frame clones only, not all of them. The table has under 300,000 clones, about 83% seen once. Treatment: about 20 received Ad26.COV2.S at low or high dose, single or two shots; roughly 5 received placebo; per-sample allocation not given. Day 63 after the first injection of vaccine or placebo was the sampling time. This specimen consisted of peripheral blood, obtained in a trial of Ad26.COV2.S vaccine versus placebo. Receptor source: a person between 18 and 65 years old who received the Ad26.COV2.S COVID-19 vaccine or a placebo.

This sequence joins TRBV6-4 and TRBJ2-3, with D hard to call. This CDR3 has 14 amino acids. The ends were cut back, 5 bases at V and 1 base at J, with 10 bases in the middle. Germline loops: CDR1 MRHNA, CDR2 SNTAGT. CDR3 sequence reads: CASSTQVGTDTQYF. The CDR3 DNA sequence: TGTGCCAGCAGTACGCAGGTGGGCACAGATACGCAGTATTTT.

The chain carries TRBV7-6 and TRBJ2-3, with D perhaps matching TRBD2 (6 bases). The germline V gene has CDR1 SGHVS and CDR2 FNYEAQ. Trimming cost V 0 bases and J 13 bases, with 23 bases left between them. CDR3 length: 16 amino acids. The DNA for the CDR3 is TGTGCCAGCAGCTTAGCGGAGCCCCCGTGGGAGGTCCATAAGTATTTT. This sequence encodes CASSLAEPPWEVHKYF.

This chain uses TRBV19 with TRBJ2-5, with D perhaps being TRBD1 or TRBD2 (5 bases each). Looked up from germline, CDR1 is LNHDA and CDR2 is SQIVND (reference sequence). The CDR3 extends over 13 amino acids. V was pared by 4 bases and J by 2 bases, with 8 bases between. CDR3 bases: TGTGCCAGTAGTAGGGACCATCAAGAGACCCAGTACTTC. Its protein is CASSRDHQETQYF.

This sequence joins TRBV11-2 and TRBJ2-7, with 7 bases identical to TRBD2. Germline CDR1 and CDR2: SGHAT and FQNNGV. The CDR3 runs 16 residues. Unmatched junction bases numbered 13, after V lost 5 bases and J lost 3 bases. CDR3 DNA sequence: TGTGCCAGCAGCCGGGAGGCGGGACTAAACTTCTACGAGCAGTACTTC. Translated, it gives CASSREAGLNFYEQYF.

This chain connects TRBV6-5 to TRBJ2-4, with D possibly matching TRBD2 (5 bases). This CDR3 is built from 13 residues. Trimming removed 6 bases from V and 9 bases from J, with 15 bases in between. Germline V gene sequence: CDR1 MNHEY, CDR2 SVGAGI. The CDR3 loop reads CASRAGPEVIQYF. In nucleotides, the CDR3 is TGTGCCAGCAGAGCCGGGCCGGAGGTCATTCAGTACTTC.

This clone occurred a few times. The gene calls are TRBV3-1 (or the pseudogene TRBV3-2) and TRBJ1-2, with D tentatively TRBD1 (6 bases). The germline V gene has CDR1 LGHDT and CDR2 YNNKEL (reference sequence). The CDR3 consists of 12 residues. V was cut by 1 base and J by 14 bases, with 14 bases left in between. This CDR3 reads CASSQGGGRLTF. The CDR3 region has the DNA TGTGCCAGCAGCCAAGGAGGGGGGCGGTTAACCTTC.

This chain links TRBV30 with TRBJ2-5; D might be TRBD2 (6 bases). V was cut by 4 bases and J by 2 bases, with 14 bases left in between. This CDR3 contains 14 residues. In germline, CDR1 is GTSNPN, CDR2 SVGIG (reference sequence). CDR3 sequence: CAWTLDGGQETQYF. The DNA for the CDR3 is TGTGCCTGGACCCTAGATGGAGGGCAAGAGACCCAGTACTTC.

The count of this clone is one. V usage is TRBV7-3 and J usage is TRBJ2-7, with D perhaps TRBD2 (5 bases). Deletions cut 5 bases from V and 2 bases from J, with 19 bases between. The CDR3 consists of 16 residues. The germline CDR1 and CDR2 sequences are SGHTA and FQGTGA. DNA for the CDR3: TGTGCCAGCAGCAACCCCGGAAAGCGGAGTCCCTACGAGCAGTACTTC. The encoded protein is CASSNPGKRSPYEQYF.

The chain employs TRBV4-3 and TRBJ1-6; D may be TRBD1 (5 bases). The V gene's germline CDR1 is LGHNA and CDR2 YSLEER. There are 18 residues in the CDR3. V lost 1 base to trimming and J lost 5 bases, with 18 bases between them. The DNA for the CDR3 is TGCGCCAGCAGCCAAGCGGCGGGGACCCCGGGCGATAATTCACCCCTCCACTTT. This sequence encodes CASSQAAGTPGDNSPLHF.

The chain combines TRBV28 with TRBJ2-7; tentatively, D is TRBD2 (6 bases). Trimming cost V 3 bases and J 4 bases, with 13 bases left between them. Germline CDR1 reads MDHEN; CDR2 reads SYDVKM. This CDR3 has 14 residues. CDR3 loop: CASSLTGEEYEQYV. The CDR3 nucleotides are TGTGCCAGCAGTTTGACGGGGGAGGAGTACGAGCAGTACGTC.

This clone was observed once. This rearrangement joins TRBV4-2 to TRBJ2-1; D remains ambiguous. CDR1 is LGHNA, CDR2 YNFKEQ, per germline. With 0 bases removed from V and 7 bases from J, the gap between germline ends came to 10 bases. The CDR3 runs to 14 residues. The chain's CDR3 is CASSQDRHRNEQFF. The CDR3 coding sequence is TGTGCCAGCAGCCAAGATCGACATAGGAATGAGCAGTTCTTC.

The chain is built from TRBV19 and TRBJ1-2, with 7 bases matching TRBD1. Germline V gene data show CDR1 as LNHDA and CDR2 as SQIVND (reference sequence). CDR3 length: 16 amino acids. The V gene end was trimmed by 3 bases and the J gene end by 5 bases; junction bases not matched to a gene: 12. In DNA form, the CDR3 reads TGTGCCAGTAGTATCCAGGGGGAAGGACTGTCTTATGGCTACACCTTC. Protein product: CASSIQGEGLSYGYTF.

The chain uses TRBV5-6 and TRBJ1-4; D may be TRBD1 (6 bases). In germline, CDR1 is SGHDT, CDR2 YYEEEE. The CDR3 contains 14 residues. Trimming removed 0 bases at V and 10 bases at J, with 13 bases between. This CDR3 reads CASSLDGQLIKLFF. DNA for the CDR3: TGTGCCAGCAGCTTGGACGGACAGTTAATAAAACTGTTTTTT.

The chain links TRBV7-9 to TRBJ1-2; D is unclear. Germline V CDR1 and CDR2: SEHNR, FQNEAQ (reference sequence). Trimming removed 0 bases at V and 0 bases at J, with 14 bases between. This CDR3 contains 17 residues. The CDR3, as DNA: TGTGCCAGCAGCTTAGCGAGGGTCGGAACCACTAACTATGGCTACACCTTC. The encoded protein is CASSLARVGTTNYGYTF.

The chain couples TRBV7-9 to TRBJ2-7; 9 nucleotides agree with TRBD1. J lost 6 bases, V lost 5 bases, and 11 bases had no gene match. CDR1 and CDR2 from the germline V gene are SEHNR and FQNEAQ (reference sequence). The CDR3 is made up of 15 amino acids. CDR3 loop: CASSPTGDRDSEQYF. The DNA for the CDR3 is TGTGCCAGCAGCCCCACCGGGGACAGGGACTCCGAGCAGTACTTC.

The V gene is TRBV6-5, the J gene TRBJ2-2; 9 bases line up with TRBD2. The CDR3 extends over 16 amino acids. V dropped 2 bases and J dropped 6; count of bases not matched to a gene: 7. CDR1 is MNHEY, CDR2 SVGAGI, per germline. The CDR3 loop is CASSYAAGGTAGELFF. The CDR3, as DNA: TGTGCCAGCAGTTACGCGGCGGGAGGGACGGCCGGGGAGCTGTTTTTT.

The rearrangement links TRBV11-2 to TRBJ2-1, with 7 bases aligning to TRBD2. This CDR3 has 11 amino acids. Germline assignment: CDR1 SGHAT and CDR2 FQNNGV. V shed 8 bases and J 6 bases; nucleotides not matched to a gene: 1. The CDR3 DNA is TGTGCCAGCGGGAGGGGCAATGAGCAGTTCTTC. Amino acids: CASGRGNEQFF.

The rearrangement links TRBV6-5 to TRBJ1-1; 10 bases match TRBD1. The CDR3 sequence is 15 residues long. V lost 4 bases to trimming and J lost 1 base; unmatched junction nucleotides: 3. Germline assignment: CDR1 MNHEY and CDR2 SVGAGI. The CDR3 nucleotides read TGTGCCAGCAGTTCTAGGGACAGGGGGAACACTGAAGCTTTCTTT. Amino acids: CASSSRDRGNTEAFF.

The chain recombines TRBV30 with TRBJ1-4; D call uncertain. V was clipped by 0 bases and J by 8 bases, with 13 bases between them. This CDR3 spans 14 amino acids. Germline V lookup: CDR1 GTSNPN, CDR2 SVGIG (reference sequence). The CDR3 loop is CAWSVTGVGEKLFF. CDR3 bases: TGTGCCTGGAGTGTCACCGGGGTTGGGGAAAAACTGTTTTTT.

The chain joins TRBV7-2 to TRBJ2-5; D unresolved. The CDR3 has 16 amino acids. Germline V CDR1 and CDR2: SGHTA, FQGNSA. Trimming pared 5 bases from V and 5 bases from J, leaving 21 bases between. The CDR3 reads CASSPRRALFRETQYF. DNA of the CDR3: TGTGCCAGCAGCCCCCGTCGGGCCCTTTTTCGGGAGACCCAGTACTTC.

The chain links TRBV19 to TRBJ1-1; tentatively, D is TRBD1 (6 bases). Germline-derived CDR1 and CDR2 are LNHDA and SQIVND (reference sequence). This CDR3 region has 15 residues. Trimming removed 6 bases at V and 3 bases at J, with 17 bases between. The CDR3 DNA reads TGTGCCAGTAGGGGGGCAGGGGAGGGACACACTGAAGCTTTCTTT. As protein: CASRGAGEGHTEAFF.

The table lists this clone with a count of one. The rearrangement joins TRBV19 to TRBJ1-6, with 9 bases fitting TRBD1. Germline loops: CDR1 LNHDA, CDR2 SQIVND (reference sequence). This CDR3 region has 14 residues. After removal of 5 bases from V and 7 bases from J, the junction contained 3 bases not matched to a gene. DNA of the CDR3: TGTGCCAGTAGTGGGGACAGGGAGAATTCACCCCTCCACTTT. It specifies CASSGDRENSPLHF. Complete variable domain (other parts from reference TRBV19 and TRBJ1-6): DGGITQSPKYLFRKEGQNVTLSCEQNLNHDAMYWYRQDPGQGLRLIYYSQIVNDFQKGDIAEGYSVSREKKESFPLTVTSAQKNPTAFYLCASSGDRENSPLHFGNGTRLTVT.

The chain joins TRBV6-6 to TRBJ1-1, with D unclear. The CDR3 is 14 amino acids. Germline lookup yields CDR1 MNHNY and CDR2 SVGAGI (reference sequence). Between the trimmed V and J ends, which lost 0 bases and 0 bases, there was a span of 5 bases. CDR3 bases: TGTGCCAGCAGTTACTCTGGGGTGAACACTGAAGCTTTCTTT. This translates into CASSYSGVNTEAFF.

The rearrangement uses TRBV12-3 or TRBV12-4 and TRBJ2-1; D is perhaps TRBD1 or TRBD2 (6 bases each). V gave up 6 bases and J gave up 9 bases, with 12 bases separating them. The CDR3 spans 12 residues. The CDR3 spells CASSWGAGEQFF. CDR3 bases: TGTGCCAGCAGCTGGGGGGCCGGTGAGCAGTTCTTC.